The sequence of this T cell receptor (beta chain) was determined in a study of blood T cell repertoires in COVID-19 (dated by TCRdb to 2018 to 2020). Regarding the research as a whole: Samples covering the acute and convalescent phases of COVID-19 were provided by collaborators in the United States, Italy and Spain. The prospective study material was composed of cDNA or gDNA derived from T cells, B-cell-depleted T cells, or PBMCs. The dataset comprised deeply sampled blood TCRbeta repertoires from subjects exposed to, actively infected with, or recovered from COVID-19. The repertoires were released in a freely available public database intended as a resource for research on the immune response to SARS-CoV-2. The samples were drawn from the first 160 participants of the ongoing ImmuneRACE study and from 1,254 subjects provided by 6 global collaborators. A de-identified subject ID, COVID-19 status, age in years and sex were almost always included in the sample metadata. Where HLA class I and class II types were available, the types were taken from metadata supplied by the sample provider, not from assay-based typing.

The immunoSEQ Assay, a bias-controlled multiplex PCR, was used to amplify TCRbeta CDR3 regions from genomic DNA. The authors' pipeline ran thus. Nucleated cell counts per sample were estimated from amplification of reference gene primers within the assay. Sequence reads were collapsed and filtered to measure the absolute abundance of every unique TCRbeta CDR3 rearrangement. For each sample, productive Simpson clonality was calculated as the square root of Simpson's diversity index across productive rearrangements. As stored in TCRdb, this immuneACCESS dataset retains in-frame rearrangements with V and J assigned. A fraction of the clones does not appear; measured against another copy, unresolved V genes explain less than half of the discrepancy, and the remainder lacks a known reason. Clone size and V and J calls were adopted from that table, with D and trimming inferred from the DNA. The table for this sample lists about 300,000 clones; about 89% of them were counted only once. 2% to 2.5% of the sample comes from the top ten.

One collaborating source in Seattle enrolled patients while the patients were actively infected and followed the patients over time throughout the course of disease. Whole blood was collected in K2EDTA tubes by collaborating institutions according to the institutions' own protocols. For TCRbeta analysis, collaborators shipped samples as frozen whole blood, isolated PBMCs, or DNA extracted from either of those sample types. Sequences KGHSH (CDR1) and LQKENI (CDR2) are obtained from the germline V gene. The cysteine opens and the phenylalanine closes a CDR3 of 14 amino acids. The kept DNA is CDR3 alone, 42 bases in frame from the first base. V sheds 6 bases and J sheds 0 bases, leaving 9 bases between their ends. This clone was recorded a few times. This receptor's antigen is unknown. No quality values exist for individual bases; no much larger clone is one base distant. The full study reports these points: The amount of clinical and demographic metadata varied by source and participant and was provided uncurated.

This TCR was recovered from a woman in her 30s with COVID-19, enrolled during active disease. Sample: peripheral blood. The rearrangement joined TRBV18 to TRBJ1-5, with an unclear D gene assignment. This receptor carries the CDR3 CASSPEISNQPQHF. Here is the DNA: TGTGCCAGCTCCCCTGAGATTAGCAATCAGCCCCAGCATTTT.